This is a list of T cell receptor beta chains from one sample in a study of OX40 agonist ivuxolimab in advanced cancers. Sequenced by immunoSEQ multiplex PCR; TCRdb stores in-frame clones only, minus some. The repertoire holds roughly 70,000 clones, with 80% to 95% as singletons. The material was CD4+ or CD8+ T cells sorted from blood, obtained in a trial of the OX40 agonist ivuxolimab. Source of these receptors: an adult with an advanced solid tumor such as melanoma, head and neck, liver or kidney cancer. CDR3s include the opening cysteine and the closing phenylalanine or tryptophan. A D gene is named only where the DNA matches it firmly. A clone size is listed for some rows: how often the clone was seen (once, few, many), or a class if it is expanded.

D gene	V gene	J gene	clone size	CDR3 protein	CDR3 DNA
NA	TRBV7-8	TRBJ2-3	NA	CASSTKWTESTDTQYF	TGTGCCAGCAGCACCAAATGGACGGAGAGCACAGATACGCAGTATTTT
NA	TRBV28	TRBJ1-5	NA	CASSLGPGNQPQHF	TGTGCCAGCAGTTTAGGACCGGGCAATCAGCCCCAGCATTTT
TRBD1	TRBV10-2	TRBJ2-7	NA	CASSDQGVVYEQYF	TGCGCCAGCAGTGACCAGGGGGTGGTGTACGAGCAGTACTTC
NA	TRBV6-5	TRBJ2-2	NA	CASSPRTPNTGELFF	TGTGCCAGCAGTCCCCGGACGCCGAACACCGGGGAGCTGTTTTTT
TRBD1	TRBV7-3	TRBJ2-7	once	CASSLTGLAEQYF	TGTGCCAGCAGCTTGACAGGGCTAGCCGAGCAGTACTTC
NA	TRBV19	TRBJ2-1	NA	CASRKTAYNEQFF	TGTGCCAGTAGGAAAACGGCATACAATGAGCAGTTCTTC
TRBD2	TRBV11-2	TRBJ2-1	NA	CASSLTFGLAGGLNEQFF	TGTGCCAGCAGCTTGACCTTCGGACTAGCGGGAGGTTTAAATGAGCAGTTCTTC
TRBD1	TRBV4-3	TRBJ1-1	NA	CASSQVPGGNTEAFF	TGCGCCAGCAGCCAAGTTCCAGGGGGGAACACTGAAGCTTTCTTT
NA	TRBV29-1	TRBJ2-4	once	CSVLGSYLAKNIQYF	TGCAGCGTCCTGGGGAGTTATCTCGCCAAAAACATTCAGTACTTC
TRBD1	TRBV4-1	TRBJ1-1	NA	CASSQGDREDTEAFF	TGCGCCAGCAGCCAGGGGGACAGGGAGGACACTGAAGCTTTCTTT
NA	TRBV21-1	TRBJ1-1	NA	CASSLTWTGRGTEAFF	TGTGCCAGCAGCTTAACTTGGACAGGGCGAGGAACTGAAGCTTTCTTT
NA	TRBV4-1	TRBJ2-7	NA	CASSQDLANEQYF	TGCGCCAGCAGCCAAGATCTAGCGAACGAGCAGTACTTC
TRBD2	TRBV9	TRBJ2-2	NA	CASSVEWTSGRTGELFF	TGTGCCAGCAGCGTAGAGTGGACTAGCGGGAGGACCGGGGAGCTGTTTTTT
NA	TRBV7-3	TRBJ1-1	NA	CASSSSQGGNTEAFF	TGTGCCAGCAGCTCCTCACAGGGCGGGAACACTGAAGCTTTCTTT
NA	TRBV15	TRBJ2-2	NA	CATRPYHTGELFF	TGTGCCACCAGGCCTTATCACACCGGGGAGCTGTTTTTT
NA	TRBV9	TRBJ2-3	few	CASSVGGGTTDTQYF	TGTGCCAGCAGCGTAGGGGGCGGGACGACAGATACGCAGTATTTT
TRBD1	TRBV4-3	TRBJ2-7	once	CASSQGTGFYEQYF	TGCGCCAGCAGCCAAGGGACAGGCTTTTACGAGCAGTACTTC
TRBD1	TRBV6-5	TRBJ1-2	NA	CASSYSSQGAYGYTF	TGTGCCAGCAGTTACTCTTCCCAGGGGGCCTATGGCTACACCTTC
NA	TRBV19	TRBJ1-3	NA	CASSIEASSGNTIYF	TGTGCCAGTAGTATTGAGGCATCCTCTGGAAACACCATATATTTT
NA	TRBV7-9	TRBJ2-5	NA	CASSSDGQETQYF	TGTGCCAGCAGCTCTGACGGCCAAGAGACCCAGTACTTC
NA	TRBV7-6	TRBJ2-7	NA	CASSAGLEQYF	TGTGCCAGCAGCGCCGGCCTGGAGCAGTACTTC
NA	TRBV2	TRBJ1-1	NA	CARLRGTEAFF	TGTGCCAGACTAAGGGGCACTGAAGCTTTCTTT
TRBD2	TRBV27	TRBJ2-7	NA	CASRPSGSSYEQYF	TGTGCCAGCCGTCCCAGCGGGAGTAGCTACGAGCAGTACTTC
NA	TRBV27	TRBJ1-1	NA	CASSFGKGTEAFF	TGTGCCAGCAGTTTCGGAAAGGGCACTGAAGCTTTCTTT
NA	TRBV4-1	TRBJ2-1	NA	CASSQSTVSYNEQFF	TGCGCCAGCAGCCAATCGACAGTGTCCTACAATGAGCAGTTCTTC
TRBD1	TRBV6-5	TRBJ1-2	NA	CASSQTGLYGYTF	TGTGCCAGCAGCCAGACAGGGCTCTATGGCTACACCTTC
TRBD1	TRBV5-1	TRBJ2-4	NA	CASSWGTGAKNIQYF	TGCGCCAGCAGCTGGGGGACAGGGGCCAAAAACATTCAGTACTTC
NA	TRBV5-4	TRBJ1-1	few	CASSFRGPTEAFF	TGTGCCAGCAGCTTTAGGGGACCCACTGAAGCTTTCTTT
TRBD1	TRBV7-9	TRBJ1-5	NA	CASSSGQGEQPQHF	TGTGCCAGCAGCTCAGGACAGGGCGAACAGCCCCAGCATTTT
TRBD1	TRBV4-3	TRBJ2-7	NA	CASSQDRDRGYEQYF	TGCGCCAGCAGCCAAGATAGGGACAGGGGTTACGAGCAGTACTTC
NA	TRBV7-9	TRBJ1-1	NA	CASSSPAAHTEAFF	TGTGCCAGCAGCTCTCCCGCCGCTCACACTGAAGCTTTCTTT
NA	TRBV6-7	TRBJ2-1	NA	CASNAVGVNEQFF	TGTGCCAGCAATGCGGTAGGGGTTAATGAGCAGTTCTTC
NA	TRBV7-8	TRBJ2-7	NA	CASSFRRGTYEQYF	TGTGCCAGCAGCTTCCGAAGGGGGACCTACGAGCAGTACTTC
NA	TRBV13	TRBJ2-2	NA	CASSLDSKEVGELFF	TGTGCCAGCAGCTTAGATAGTAAGGAAGTCGGGGAGCTGTTTTTT
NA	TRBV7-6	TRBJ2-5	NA	CASSLVGITQKETQYF	TGTGCCAGCAGCTTAGTTGGTATTACCCAAAAAGAGACCCAGTACTTC
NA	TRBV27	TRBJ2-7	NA	CASQGLGYEQYF	TGTGCCAGCCAGGGGTTAGGCTACGAGCAGTACTTC
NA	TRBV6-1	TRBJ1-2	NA	CASGLGGRIDYGYTF	TGTGCCAGCGGTTTAGGGGGGCGCATTGACTATGGCTACACCTTC
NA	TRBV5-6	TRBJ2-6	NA	CASSFFLGTGANVLTF	TGTGCCAGCAGCTTTTTTCTGGGCACTGGGGCCAACGTCCTGACTTTC
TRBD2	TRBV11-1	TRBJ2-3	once	CASSRTSGSITDTQYF	TGTGCCAGCAGCCGGACTAGCGGGAGCATCACAGATACGCAGTATTTT
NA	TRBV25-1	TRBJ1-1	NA	CASSDQGPNTEAFF	TGTGCCAGCAGTGACCAGGGACCGAACACTGAAGCTTTCTTT